This is a list of T cell receptor beta chains from one sample in a study of blood T cell repertoires in COVID-19. The data were produced by immunoSEQ multiplex PCR, yet TCRdb's version contains in-frame clones alone and is incomplete. The sample includes some 170,000 clones, about 88% of them seen just once. The sequenced material came from peripheral blood. Every receptor here comes from a man aged 55-75 years with active or convalescent COVID-19. Both conserved end residues are part of each CDR3. D genes are given only for firm matches. Part of the rows lack a size; the others show once, few, many or a class for expanded clones.

NA,TRBJ1-1,TRBD1,TRBV15,15,TGTGCCACCAGCTTCAGGACAGGACGGAACACTGAAGCTTTCTTT,CATSFRTGRNTEAFF
NA,TRBJ1-1,NA,TRBV27,16,TGTGCCAGCAGTCCCCCTGCCGGGACATTGAACACTGAAGCTTTCTTT,CASSPPAGTLNTEAFF
NA,TRBJ2-1,NA,TRBV10-2,10,TGCGCCAGCAGTGATAGCGAGCAGTTCTTC,CASSDSEQFF
NA,TRBJ2-5,NA,TRBV3-1/TRBV3-2,15,TGTGCCAGCAGCCAAGGAGGTCAGCTTCAAGAGACCCAGTACTTC,CASSQGGQLQETQYF
NA,TRBJ2-3,TRBD1,TRBV2,15,TGTGCCAGCACCGCCGGGACAGGGAGCACAGATACGCAGTATTTT,CASTAGTGSTDTQYF
NA,TRBJ2-2,TRBD2,TRBV6-5,14,TGTGCCAGCAACCTAGCGGCTAACACCGGGGAGCTGTTTTTT,CASNLAANTGELFF
NA,TRBJ2-2,TRBD2,TRBV20-1,16,TGCAGTGCTAGTGGGACTAGCGGGACCTACACCGGGGAGCTGTTTTTT,CSASGTSGTYTGELFF
NA,TRBJ1-1,NA,TRBV5-1,13,TGCGCCAGCAGCTTGGATGGGGGCACCGAAGCTTTCTTT,CASSLDGGTEAFF
NA,TRBJ2-3,NA,TRBV19,15,TGTGCCAGTAGTTCACAAGGGGGTAGCACAGATACGCAGTATTTT,CASSSQGGSTDTQYF
NA,TRBJ2-2,TRBD2,TRBV6-5,15,TGTGCCAGCAGGCAGCTGGGCGGGAGGGCCGGGGAGCTGTTTTTT,CASRQLGGRAGELFF
NA,TRBJ2-3,TRBD1,TRBV5-1,16,TGCGCCAGCAGCCCCGGACAGGGCCTACGCGCAGATACGCAGTATTTT,CASSPGQGLRADTQYF
NA,TRBJ2-6,TRBD1,TRBV2,15,TGTGCCAGCAGTGGACAGGGTAGTGGGGCCAACGTCCTGACTTTC,CASSGQGSGANVLTF
once,TRBJ1-3,NA,TRBV28,14,TGTGCCAGCAGTTACCGGGGTCTTGGAAACACCATATATTTT,CASSYRGLGNTIYF
NA,TRBJ2-2,TRBD2,TRBV19,16,TGTGCCAGTAAGCTTGCGGGAGGGCCGGGCACCGGGGAGCTGTTTTTT,CASKLAGGPGTGELFF
NA,TRBJ2-1,TRBD2,TRBV7-2,18,TGTGCCAGCAGCTCCCGGCGAGGTACGGGGGGGCCCGTCAATGAGCAGTTCTTC,CASSSRRGTGGPVNEQFF
NA,TRBJ2-7,TRBD1,TRBV6-1,16,TGTGCCAGCAGTGAAGCTACCGGGACAGCACGGTCCGAGCAGTACTTC,CASSEATGTARSEQYF
NA,TRBJ1-5,NA,TRBV19,13,TGTGCCAGTAGTATAAATTACGGTCGAACCCAGCATTTT,CASSINYGRTQHF
NA,TRBJ2-1,TRBD2,TRBV13,14,TGTGCCACCCATTGGGCTAGCGGTACAAGTGAGCAGTTCTTC,CATHWASGTSEQFF
NA,TRBJ2-7,TRBD2,TRBV19,14,TGTGCCAGTAGTGTTTCAAGCGGGAGTTACGAGCAGTACTTC,CASSVSSGSYEQYF
NA,TRBJ2-6,TRBD1,TRBV6-6,17,TGTGCCAGCGGTCCCGGGACAGGAGAGTCTGGGGCCAACGTCCTGACTTTC,CASGPGTGESGANVLTF
NA,TRBJ2-2,NA,TRBV11-3,13,TGTGCCAGCAGCTTAGGGTCGGGCGGGGAGCTGTTTTTT,CASSLGSGGELFF
NA,TRBJ1-2,NA,TRBV2,13,TGTGCCAGCAGTGAATTGGGGGCGCGAGGCTACACCTTC,CASSELGARGYTF
NA,TRBJ2-7,NA,TRBV5-1,13,TGCGCCAGCAGCTTGGTTAGTCCCTACGAGCAGTACTTC,CASSLVSPYEQYF